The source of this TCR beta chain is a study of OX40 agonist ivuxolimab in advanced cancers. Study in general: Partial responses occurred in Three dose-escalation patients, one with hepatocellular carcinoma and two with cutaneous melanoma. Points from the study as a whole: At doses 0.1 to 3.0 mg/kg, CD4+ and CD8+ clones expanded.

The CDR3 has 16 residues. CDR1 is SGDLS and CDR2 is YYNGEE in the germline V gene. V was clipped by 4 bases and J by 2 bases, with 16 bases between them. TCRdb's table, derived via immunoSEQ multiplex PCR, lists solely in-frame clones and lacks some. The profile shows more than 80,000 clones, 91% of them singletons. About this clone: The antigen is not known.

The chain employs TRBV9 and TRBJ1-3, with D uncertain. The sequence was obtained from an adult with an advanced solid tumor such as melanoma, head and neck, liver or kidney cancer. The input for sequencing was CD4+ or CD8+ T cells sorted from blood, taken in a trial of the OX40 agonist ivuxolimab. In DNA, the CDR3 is TGTGCCAGCAGCCCGCGGACGGTGGGGACTGGAAACACCATATATTTT. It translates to CASSPRTVGTGNTIYF. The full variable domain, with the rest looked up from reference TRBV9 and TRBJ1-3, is DSGVTQTPKHLITATGQRVTLRCSPRSGDLSVYWYQQSLDQGLQFLIQYYNGEERAKGNILERFSAQQFPDLHSELNLSSLELGDSALYFCASSPRTVGTGNTIYFGEGSWLTVV.